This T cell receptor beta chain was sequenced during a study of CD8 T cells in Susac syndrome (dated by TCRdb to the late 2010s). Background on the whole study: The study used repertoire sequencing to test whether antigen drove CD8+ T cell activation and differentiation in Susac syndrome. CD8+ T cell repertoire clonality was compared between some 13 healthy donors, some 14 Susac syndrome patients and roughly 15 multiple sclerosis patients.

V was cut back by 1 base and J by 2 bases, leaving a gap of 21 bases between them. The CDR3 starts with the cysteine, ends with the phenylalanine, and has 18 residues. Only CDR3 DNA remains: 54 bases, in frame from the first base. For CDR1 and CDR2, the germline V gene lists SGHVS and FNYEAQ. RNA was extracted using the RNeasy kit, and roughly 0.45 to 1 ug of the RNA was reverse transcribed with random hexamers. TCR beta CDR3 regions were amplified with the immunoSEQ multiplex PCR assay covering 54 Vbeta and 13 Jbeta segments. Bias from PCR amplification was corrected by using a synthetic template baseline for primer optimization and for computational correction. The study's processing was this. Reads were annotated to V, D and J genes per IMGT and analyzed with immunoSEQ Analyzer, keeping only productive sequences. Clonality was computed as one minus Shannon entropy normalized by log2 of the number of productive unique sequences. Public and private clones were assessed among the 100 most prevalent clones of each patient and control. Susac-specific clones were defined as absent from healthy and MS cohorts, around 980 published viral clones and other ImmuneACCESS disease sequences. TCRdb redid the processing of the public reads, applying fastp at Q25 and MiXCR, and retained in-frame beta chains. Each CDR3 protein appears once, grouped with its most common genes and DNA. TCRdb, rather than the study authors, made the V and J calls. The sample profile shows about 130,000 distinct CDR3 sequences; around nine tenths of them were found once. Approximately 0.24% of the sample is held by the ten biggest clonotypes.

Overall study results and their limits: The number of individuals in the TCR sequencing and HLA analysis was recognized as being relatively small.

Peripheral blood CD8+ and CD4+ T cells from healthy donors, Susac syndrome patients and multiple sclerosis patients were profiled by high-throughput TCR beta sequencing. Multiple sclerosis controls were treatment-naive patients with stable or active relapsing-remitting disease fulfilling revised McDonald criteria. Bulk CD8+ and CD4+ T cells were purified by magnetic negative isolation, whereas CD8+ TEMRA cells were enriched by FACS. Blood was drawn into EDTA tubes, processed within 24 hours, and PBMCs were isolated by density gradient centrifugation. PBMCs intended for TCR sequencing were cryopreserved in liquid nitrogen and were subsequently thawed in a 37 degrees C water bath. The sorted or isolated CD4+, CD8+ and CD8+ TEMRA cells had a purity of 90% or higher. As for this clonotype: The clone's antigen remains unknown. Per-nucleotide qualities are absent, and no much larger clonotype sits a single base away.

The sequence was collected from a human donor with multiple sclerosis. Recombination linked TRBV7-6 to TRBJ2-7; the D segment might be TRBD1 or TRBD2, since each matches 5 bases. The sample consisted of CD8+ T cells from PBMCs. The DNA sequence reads TGTGCCAGCAGCTTAGGAAATTTTGGGACCTCAAGCACCTACGAGCAGTACTTC. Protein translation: CASSLGNFGTSSTYEQYF.